Included here is one T cell receptor beta chain sequence, with context. Its cognate antigen is unknown. The data originate from a study of cytomegalovirus exposure and HLA in healthy donors. Broader study findings: Within an earlier analysis, most TCR beta V segments proved productive either about 90% or about 30% of the time.

The PCR made use of 60 Vbeta and 13 Jbeta primers. Sequencing used immunoSEQ multiplex PCR; TCRdb keeps in-frame clones, though not all of them. Counted here are about 200,000 clones, roughly 81% occurring once; the ten biggest clones make up approximately 2%. CDR1 and CDR2 (germline): MDHEN, SYDVKM. The CDR3 is made up of 12 amino acids. V was pared by 6 bases and J by 2 bases, with 8 bases between. The rearrangement uses TRBV28 and TRBJ2-7; D is undetermined. The sequenced material came from PBMCs. The receptor was isolated from a woman in her 30s in good health and CMV-seropositive. For the CDR3, the DNA is TGTGCCAGCAGGGGCCTTACCTACGAGCAGTACTTC. It yields the protein CASRGLTYEQYF.